Included here is one TCR beta chain sequence, with context. Investigators performed immunoSEQ version v3.0 at survey level. Some clones are missing from TCRdb's copy, which holds only in-frame ones; the method was immunoSEQ multiplex PCR. The sample lists fewer than 30,000 clones; roughly 80% were seen once. The data were taken from a study of long-term antiretroviral therapy in people with HIV. Germline assignment: CDR1 LNHNV and CDR2 YYDKDF (reference sequence). The CDR3 has 17 residues. The V end lost 0 bases, the J end lost 0 bases, and 12 bases lay between the germline ends. The sample consisted of unsorted PBMCs, taken 3 years after starting antiretroviral therapy. The V call is TRBV15, the J call TRBJ1-5; D may be TRBD1 (5 bases). The receptor comes from a man aged 40-50 years with HIV. The CDR3 loop is CATSRDRQGLSNQPQHF. The CDR3 DNA sequence: TGTGCCACCAGCAGAGATCGGCAGGGCCTTAGCAATCAGCCCCAGCATTTT.